These 8 T cell receptor beta chains were sequenced from one sample in a study of a mutant IDH1 vaccine in newly diagnosed glioma. These TCRs are of unknown antigen specificity. Only in-frame clones appear in the TCRdb table, and some are missing; sequencing was by immunoSEQ multiplex PCR. The sample has tens of thousands of clones, about 86% seen once. Time point denoted: week 35, safety follow-up. The content of each vaccine dose was 300 ug of mutant IDH1 20-mer peptide, and topical imiquimod accompanied it. The specimen was PBMCs, collected from a glioma patient whose treatment included an IDH1 peptide vaccine. Receptor source: a man in his forties or fifties with glioma.

Only a few counts were recorded for this clone. V gene TRBV28 combines with J gene TRBJ2-3; D might be TRBD2 (5 bases). The CDR3 consists of 12 residues. CDR1 is MDHEN, CDR2 SYDVKM, per germline. V was shortened by 7 bases and J by 7 bases, with 12 bases between the two germline ends. The CDR3 here is CASNSVTNTQYF. The CDR3 region has the DNA TGTGCCAGCAATAGCGTAACTAATACGCAGTATTTT. Drawing the rest from reference TRBV28 and TRBJ2-3, the complete variable domain is DVKVTQSSRYLVKRTGEKVFLECVQDMDHENMFWYRQDPGLGLRLIYFSYDVKMKEKGDIPEGYSVSREKKERFSLILESASTNQTSMYLCASNSVTNTQYFGPGTRLTVL.

This sequence joins TRBV10-3 and TRBJ2-7; no reliable D call. CDR1 is ENHRY and CDR2 is SYGVKD in the germline V gene. This CDR3 is 15 amino acids long. Trimming took off 2 bases at V and 1 base at J, with 12 bases between the two ends. The CDR3: CAISETAAGSYEQYF. CDR3 in DNA: TGTGCCATCAGTGAGACGGCAGCCGGATCCTACGAGCAGTACTTC.

This rearrangement joins TRBV29-1 to TRBJ1-2; D call uncertain. V lost 6 bases and J 7 bases, leaving 15 bases between the germline ends. The CDR3 spans 12 residues. Germline assignment: CDR1 SQVTM and CDR2 ANQGSEA. CDR3 sequence: CSVATNHFGYTF. CDR3 sequence (DNA): TGCAGCGTGGCCACCAACCACTTTGGCTACACCTTC.

The chain joins TRBV14 to TRBJ1-5; D is uncertain. Germline V CDR1 and CDR2: SGHDN, FVKESK. V dropped 0 bases and J dropped 1 base, with 13 bases sitting between them. CDR3 length: 17 amino acids. The DNA for the CDR3 is TGTGCCAGCAGCCAAGATGTCGGCGTCGGGAGCAATCAGCCCCAGCATTTT. Translation: CASSQDVGVGSNQPQHF.

The chain couples TRBV6-1 to TRBJ1-5; possible D gene TRBD1, 6 bases. The germline V gene has CDR1 MNHNS and CDR2 SASEGT. Deletions cut 6 bases from V and 6 bases from J, with 12 bases between. CDR3 length: 13 amino acids. CDR3 loop: CASRRQDGQPQHF. CDR3 nucleotides: TGTGCCAGCAGGCGACAGGACGGTCAGCCCCAGCATTTT.

This chain joins TRBV7-6 and TRBJ2-3; D remains ambiguous. V was cut by 2 bases and J by 4 bases, with 7 bases left in between. Germline V gives CDR1 SGHVS, CDR2 FNYEAQ. This CDR3 region has 13 residues. The DNA for the CDR3 is TGTGCCAGCAGCTTACTCAGGCCAGATACGCAGTATTTT. It is translated as CASSLLRPDTQYF.

The chain uses TRBV10-3 and TRBJ2-7; TRBD2 might be the D (6 bases). Germline CDR1 is ENHRY and CDR2 is SYGVKD. V lost 6 bases and J 5 bases, leaving 17 bases between the germline ends. This CDR3 has 14 amino acids. CDR3 region: CAIRQGGTGDEQYF. CDR3 coding DNA: TGTGCCATCAGGCAGGGCGGGACGGGGGACGAGCAGTACTTC.

This chain connects TRBV19 to TRBJ1-5; a possible D gene is TRBD1 (5 bases). The germline gives CDR1 LNHDA, CDR2 SQIVND (reference sequence). The CDR3 sequence is 14 residues long. The ends were cut back, 4 bases at V and 7 bases at J, with 14 bases in the middle. CDR3 coding DNA: TGTGCCAGTAGTACCAGGGACGGGGGGCAGCCCCAGCATTTT. Amino acids: CASSTRDGGQPQHF.